The rows below give T cell receptor beta chains drawn from one sample of a study of blood T cell repertoires in COVID-19. TCRdb's table, derived via immunoSEQ multiplex PCR, lists solely in-frame clones and lacks some. The data contain about 70,000 clones, more than 75% of them singletons. The source material was peripheral blood. These receptors were obtained from a woman between 18 and 29 years old with acute or convalescent COVID-19. Both conserved end residues are part of each CDR3. Each record gives: CDR3 DNA, CDR3 protein, J gene, clone size, V gene, D gene. The D gene is left open where the match is weak. Clone size is stated in some rows and not others, as once, few, many or a class when expanded.

TGCAGTGCTAGTGGGCTTCGGGAGTCCATGAACTATGGCTACACCTTC CSASGLRESMNYGYTF TRBJ1-2 . TRBV20-1 .
TGTGCCAGCAGCGCCCCGAGCCGAGGATTGGATTCACCCCTCCACTTT CASSAPSRGLDSPLHF TRBJ1-6 . TRBV9 .
TGTGCCAGTAGTAACCGGGACAGGGTCCACGAGCAGTACTTC CASSNRDRVHEQYF TRBJ2-7 . TRBV19 TRBD1
TGTGCCAGTAGTATAATACAGGGGCCCCAAGAGACCCAGTACTTC CASSIIQGPQETQYF TRBJ2-5 once TRBV19 TRBD1
TGTGCCAGCAGAGCCTTGGGACAGGGCGGCACTGAAGCTTTCTTT CASRALGQGGTEAFF TRBJ1-1 . TRBV2 TRBD1
TGCGCCAGCAGCCAAGGGGCTTCTTCGAACACTGAAGCTTTCTTT CASSQGASSNTEAFF TRBJ1-1 . TRBV4-1 .
TGTGCCAGCAGAACCGGGACAGGAACTAACTATGGCTACACCTTC CASRTGTGTNYGYTF TRBJ1-2 . TRBV7-2 TRBD1
TGTGCCAGCAGTTTAACAGGGGGCGTGGAGCCCCAGCATTTT CASSLTGGVEPQHF TRBJ1-5 once TRBV27 TRBD1
TGTGCCAGCAGCCAAAGAGAGGCCAAAAACATTCAGTACTTC CASSQREAKNIQYF TRBJ2-4 . TRBV4-2 .
TGTGCCAGCAGCACTTCGGACAGGGGGACCTTCACAGATACGCAGTATTTT CASSTSDRGTFTDTQYF TRBJ2-3 . TRBV11-2 TRBD1
TGTGCCAGCTCACCTGGGACAGGGGGAGCCTACGAGCAGTACTTC CASSPGTGGAYEQYF TRBJ2-7 . TRBV18 TRBD1
TGTGCCAGCAGCCAAGAGGGGGTGGCGGGGGGAGAAGATACCCAGTACTTC CASSQEGVAGGEDTQYF TRBJ2-5 . TRBV4-2 TRBD2
TGTGCCAGCTCACCCCGGCCGCCCCTTGGCGGGAACACCGGGGAGCTGTTTTTT CASSPRPPLGGNTGELFF TRBJ2-2 . TRBV18 .
TGCGCCAGCAGCGCAGGGTACTATAATTCACCCCTCCACTTT CASSAGYYNSPLHF TRBJ1-6 . TRBV5-1 .
TGTGCCAGCAGCCAAGATGTCCCGCGGTCAAGCTCCTACAATGAGCAGTTCTTC CASSQDVPRSSSYNEQFF TRBJ2-1 many TRBV3-1/TRBV3-2 .
TGTGCCAGCAGCTTGCGACTAGCGGGGGGTGAGCCCTACGAGCAGTACTTC CASSLRLAGGEPYEQYF TRBJ2-7 . TRBV11-2 TRBD2
TGTGCCACCAGCAGAGATCACAGTAATTCACCCCTCCACTTT CATSRDHSNSPLHF TRBJ1-6 once TRBV15 .
TGTGCCAGTCGGGATTTAAATAATCAGCCCCAGCATTTT CASRDLNNQPQHF TRBJ1-5 . TRBV6-5 .
TGTGCCACCAGCACAACGGGGACAAGCACCACCTACGAGCAGTACTTC CATSTTGTSTTYEQYF TRBJ2-7 . TRBV15 .
TGCGCCAGCAGCCCACTAGCGGGACTATCCAATGAGCAGTTCTTC CASSPLAGLSNEQFF TRBJ2-1 . TRBV4-1 TRBD2
TGCGCCAGCAGCCAATCGAGCAACAGGGAAAACACTGAAGCTTTCTTT CASSQSSNRENTEAFF TRBJ1-1 . TRBV4-3 .
TGTGCCAGCAGTGACCCCGGTCCAGCTCCGGGAAAACTGTTTTTT CASSDPGPAPGKLFF TRBJ1-4 . TRBV6-1 .
TGTGCCAGCAGTTTACTGGGAGGGGGTGGCAATCAGCCCCAGCATTTT CASSLLGGGGNQPQHF TRBJ1-5 . TRBV28 .
TGTGCCAGCAGCTTAGAGGGTAGCGTGAGAGCCGGGGAGCTGTTTTTT CASSLEGSVRAGELFF TRBJ2-2 once TRBV7-2 .
TGTGCCAGCTCACCTAGACAGGGGGAAACTGAAGCTTTCTTT CASSPRQGETEAFF TRBJ1-1 few TRBV18 TRBD1
TGTGCCAGCAGCTTAGGGACTAGCGGGAGGGCGTACGAGCAGTACTTC CASSLGTSGRAYEQYF TRBJ2-7 . TRBV7-2 TRBD2
TGTGCCAGCAGTGAGGGACAGGGAATGAACACTGAAGCTTTCTTT CASSEGQGMNTEAFF TRBJ1-1 . TRBV2 TRBD1
TGTGCCTGGAGTGTCAGGAAAGAGACCCAGTACTTC CAWSVRKETQYF TRBJ2-5 . TRBV30 .
TGTGCCAGCAGCAAAGTGGGGGGATCCTACGAGCAGTACTTC CASSKVGGSYEQYF TRBJ2-7 . TRBV7-9 .
TGTGCCAGCTCACTTCTTCTAGATACGCAGTATTTT CASSLLLDTQYF TRBJ2-3 . TRBV18 .
TGTGCCAGCTCACGAAACGGACAGGGTGCAGATACGCAGTATTTT CASSRNGQGADTQYF TRBJ2-3 once TRBV18 TRBD1
TGTGCCAGTAGTGGCCGGGACAGGGGAGGTGGCAATCAGCCCCAGCATTTT CASSGRDRGGGNQPQHF TRBJ1-5 . TRBV19 TRBD1
TGCGCCAGCAGCCCCACAGGGCGCGGCCAGCCCCAGCATTTT CASSPTGRGQPQHF TRBJ1-5 . TRBV4-1 .
TGTGCCAGCAGCCCGAGACAGGGTTATCGCACTGAAGCTTTCTTT CASSPRQGYRTEAFF TRBJ1-1 . TRBV7-2 TRBD1
TGTGCCAGCAGCTTGGGATCTACCTACGAGCAGTACTTC CASSLGSTYEQYF TRBJ2-7 once TRBV5-4 .
TGTGCCAGCAGTTACCGCGGACTAGCGGGAGAGGGCTCCTACAATGAGCAGTTCTTC CASSYRGLAGEGSYNEQFF TRBJ2-1 . TRBV6-2/TRBV6-3 TRBD2
TGCAGCGTTGAAGATCGGGGAGGGAATGGCTACACCTTC CSVEDRGGNGYTF TRBJ1-2 . TRBV29-1 .
TGTGCCAGCAGTTATAGGGGAGGGTACACTGAAGCTTTCTTT CASSYRGGYTEAFF TRBJ1-1 . TRBV6-5 .
TGTGCCATCAGTGAACTAGCGGGAGAAGATACGCAGTATTTT CAISELAGEDTQYF TRBJ2-3 . TRBV10-3 TRBD2
TGCGCCAGCAGCCAAGTCGCTAGCCCGGCCGGGGAGCTGTTTTTT CASSQVASPAGELFF TRBJ2-2 . TRBV4-1 .
TGTGCCTGGAGTTCAGGGCGCTCACCCCTCCACTTT CAWSSGRSPLHF TRBJ1-6 once TRBV30 .
TGTGCCAGCAGCTTAGACGGACAGGGGGGATCACCCCTCCACTTT CASSLDGQGGSPLHF TRBJ1-6 . TRBV11-2 TRBD1
TGTGCCAGCAGCGTCACAGGGTCCGCCGAGCAGTACTTC CASSVTGSAEQYF TRBJ2-7 . TRBV9 .
TGCGCCAGCAGCATGCTCACGGGGGGGAGGTACAATGAGCAGTTCTTC CASSMLTGGRYNEQFF TRBJ2-1 . TRBV5-1 TRBD2
TGTGCCAGCAGCGACTTCACGGATACGCAGTATTTT CASSDFTDTQYF TRBJ2-3 once TRBV9 .
TGTGCCAGCAGAGGGGGCCGGGGGGAGACCCAGTACTTC CASRGGRGETQYF TRBJ2-5 . TRBV25-1 .